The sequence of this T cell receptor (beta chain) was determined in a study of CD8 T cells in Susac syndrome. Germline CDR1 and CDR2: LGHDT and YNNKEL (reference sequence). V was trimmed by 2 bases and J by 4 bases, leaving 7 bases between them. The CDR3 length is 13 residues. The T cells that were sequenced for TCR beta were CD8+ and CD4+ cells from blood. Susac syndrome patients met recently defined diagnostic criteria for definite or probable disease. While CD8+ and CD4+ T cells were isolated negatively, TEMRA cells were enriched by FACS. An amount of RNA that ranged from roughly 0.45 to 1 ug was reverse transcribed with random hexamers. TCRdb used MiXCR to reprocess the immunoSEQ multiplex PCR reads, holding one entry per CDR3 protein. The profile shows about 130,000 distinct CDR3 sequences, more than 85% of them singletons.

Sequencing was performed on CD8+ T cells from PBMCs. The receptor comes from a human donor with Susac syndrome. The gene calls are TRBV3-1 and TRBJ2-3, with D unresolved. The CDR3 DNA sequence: TGTGCCAGCAGCCAACCCCCGGCAGATACGCAGTATTTT. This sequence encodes CASSQPPADTQYF.